This entry lists 11 T cell receptor beta chains sequenced from one sample in a study of shared clonotypes between healthy human individuals. Method: immunoSEQ multiplex PCR; TCRdb's copy keeps in-frame clones and lacks some. The sample includes roughly 1,500,000 clones, 95% to 99% seen only once; the top ten take approximately 0.45%. The sequencing input was naive CD4+ T cells sorted from blood. Subset indicated: CD45RA+ positively selected. The source is a man aged 25-40 years in good health.

The V call is TRBV28, the J call TRBJ1-3, with a possible D match to TRBD1 (6 bases). There are 14 residues in the CDR3. The germline CDR1 and CDR2 sequences are MDHEN and SYDVKM. The V end was cut by 11 bases, the J end by 0 bases, with 14 bases between. In DNA form, the CDR3 reads TGTGCCTCCCGCCTACAGGGCTCTGGAAACACCATATATTTT. Translation gives CASRLQGSGNTIYF.

V and J are TRBV28 and TRBJ1-1, with D unclear. This CDR3 comprises 12 residues. Germline-derived CDR1 and CDR2 are MDHEN and SYDVKM. The germline V and J ends were trimmed by 6 bases and 5 bases, with 10 bases remaining between them. In DNA, the CDR3 is TGTGCCAGCAGAACTGGGATGACTGAAGCTTTCTTT. Its translation is CASRTGMTEAFF.

The chain is built from TRBV27 and TRBJ2-1; the match to TRBD1 covers 7 bases. J was trimmed by 8 bases and V by 2 bases; bases with no gene match: 12. Looked up from germline, CDR1 is MNHEY and CDR2 is SMNVEV (reference sequence). The CDR3 contains 16 residues. CDR3 residues: CASSLRRQGGWDEQFF. The CDR3 DNA follows: TGTGCCAGCAGTTTAAGGAGACAGGGTGGCTGGGATGAGCAGTTCTTC.

This chain uses TRBV27 with TRBJ2-1; D is possibly TRBD2 (5 bases). The CDR3 totals 14 residues. CDR1 and CDR2 (germline): MNHEY, SMNVEV (reference sequence). Trimming removed 4 bases from V and 6 bases from J, with 13 bases in between. CDR3 in DNA: TGTGCCAGCAGTTGGTCATTGGCGGGCAATGAGCAGTTCTTC. This encodes CASSWSLAGNEQFF.

V and J are TRBV5-1 and TRBJ2-1; D gene uncertain. The germline V and J ends were trimmed by 4 bases and 1 base, with 12 bases remaining between them. This CDR3 contains 15 residues. Germline CDR1 and CDR2: SGHRS and YFSETQ. DNA of the CDR3: TGCGCCAGCAGCCTGGCTTCAATATCCTACAATGAGCAGTTCTTC. The encoded protein is CASSLASISYNEQFF.

The chain has TRBV19 and TRBJ2-2; D unresolved. Trimming pared 5 bases from V and 5 bases from J, leaving 6 bases between. Germline V gene lookup returns CDR1 LNHDA and CDR2 SQIVND (reference sequence). The CDR3 loop spans 12 amino acids. In DNA form, the CDR3 reads TGTGCCAGTAGTCAGAGGACCGGGGAGCTGTTTTTT. This codes for CASSQRTGELFF.

This rearrangement joins TRBV10-3 to TRBJ2-7; D assignment may be TRBD1 or TRBD2 (6 bases each). V was shortened by 11 bases and J by 1 base, with 12 bases between the two germline ends. The CDR3 has 12 amino acids. CDR1 ENHRY and CDR2 SYGVKD come from the germline V gene. The CDR3 protein is CASRGASYEQYF. CDR3 bases: TGTGCCTCGAGGGGGGCTTCCTACGAGCAGTACTTC.

About this clone: Other DNA sequences in the sample encode the same CDR3. The chain recombines TRBV6-5 with TRBJ2-2; possible D gene TRBD2, 6 bases. The germline V gene encodes CDR1 MNHEY and CDR2 SVGAGI. The V and J ends lost 0 bases and 4 bases respectively, with 12 bases between them. This CDR3 has 16 residues. The DNA for the CDR3 is TGTGCCAGCAGTTACTCTCGGGGGTCGGGCACCGGGGAGCTGTTTTTT. It yields the protein CASSYSRGSGTGELFF.

In regard to this clone: Other DNA sequences in the sample encode the same CDR3. The chain recombines TRBV5-1 with TRBJ2-5; D is ambiguous. Trimming stripped 4 bases from V and 5 bases from J, with 3 bases between. The CDR3 covers 10 residues. The germline CDR1 and CDR2 sequences are SGHRS and YFSETQ. CDR3 bases: TGCGCCAGCAGCGGGGAGACCCAGTACTTC. Protein sequence: CASSGETQYF.

In DNA form, the CDR3 reads TGTGCCAGCAGTGACTCCGTGAATAGCGGGAGCTGGGTTGGATACAATGAGCAGTTCTTC. It specifies CASSDSVNSGSWVGYNEQFF. The V and J genes are TRBV6-4 and TRBJ2-1; 9 bases align to TRBD2. With V trimmed by 0 bases and J by 4 bases, 16 bases remained unmatched. CDR3 length: 20 residues. The V gene's germline CDR1 is MRHNA and CDR2 SNTAGT.

The chain has TRBV5-4 and TRBJ2-3; 10 positions match TRBD2. The germline CDR1 and CDR2 sequences are SGHNT and YYREEE (reference sequence). The CDR3 has 16 amino acids. With 6 bases clipped from V and 4 bases from J, the junction kept 11 bases outside the gene matches. CDR3: CASNPQAGGSADTQYF. CDR3 bases: TGTGCCAGCAACCCCCAAGCGGGAGGGTCCGCAGATACGCAGTATTTT. Full variable domain (outside the CDR3, taken from reference TRBV5-4 and TRBJ2-3): ETGVTQSPTHLIKTRGQQVTLRCSSQSGHNTVSWYQQALGQGPQFIFQYYREEENGRGNFPPRFSGLQFPNYSSELNVNALELDDSALYLCASNPQAGGSADTQYFGPGTRLTVL.